These 25 T cell receptor beta chains were all obtained from the same sample, sequenced in a study of PD-1 blockade in classical Hodgkin lymphoma. The protocol was immunoSEQ multiplex PCR, while the TCRdb copy is restricted to in-frame clones and leaves out a portion. The table records around 15,000 clones, roughly 84% of them present only once. All patients experienced relapse after autologous stem cell transplantation, and brentuximab vedotin exposure was variable. This sample comprised peripheral blood mononuclear cells (PBMCs), obtained before the second cycle of nivolumab. These receptors were obtained from a human donor with classical Hodgkin lymphoma.

The chain employs TRBV19 and TRBJ1-6, with TRBD1 matching over 10 bases. Per the germline V gene, CDR1 is LNHDA and CDR2 is SQIVND (reference sequence). V dropped 1 base and J dropped 5; count of bases not matched to a gene: 2. The CDR3 covers 16 residues. The CDR3 loop is CASSIGDRGNNSPLHF. CDR3 bases: TGTGCCAGTAGTATAGGGGACAGGGGCAATAATTCACCCCTCCACTTT.

This clone has only one observation. J is TRBJ1-1 and V is TRBV2, with D unresolved. The CDR3 is 17 residues long. CDR1 and CDR2 (germline): SNHLY, FYNNEI. V was trimmed by 1 base and J by 0 bases, leaving 15 bases between them. The CDR3 reads CASSEENLRVMNTEAFF. The CDR3 DNA sequence: TGTGCCAGCAGTGAAGAGAATCTACGGGTCATGAACACTGAAGCTTTCTTT.

The chain has TRBV9 and TRBJ2-1, with D maybe TRBD2 (6 bases). The CDR3 contains 16 residues. Trimming removed 0 bases at V and 4 bases at J, with 14 bases between. In germline, CDR1 is SGDLS, CDR2 YYNGEE. The CDR3 loop reads CASSVGGRGRYNEQFF. The CDR3 DNA reads as TGTGCCAGCAGCGTAGGCGGGCGGGGTAGGTACAATGAGCAGTTCTTC.

The rearrangement links TRBV15 to TRBJ2-5; 9 bases map to TRBD1. This CDR3 has 16 residues. The junction had 8 bases not matched to a gene; V was cut back by 1 base and J by 5 bases. CDR1 and CDR2 (germline): LNHNV, YYDKDF (reference sequence). The CDR3, as DNA: TGTGCCACCAGCAGAGTTAACAGGGGGCGCAGGGAGACCCAGTACTTC. Translated: CATSRVNRGRRETQYF.

CDR3 sequence reads: CASSYTQETQYF. As DNA, the CDR3 is TGTGCCAGCAGCTATACCCAAGAGACCCAGTACTTC. The chain is built from TRBV7-6 and TRBJ2-5; D gene unclear. Germline V lookup: CDR1 SGHVS, CDR2 FNYEAQ. V was trimmed by 4 bases and J by 1 base, leaving 4 bases between them. The CDR3 extends over 12 amino acids.

V and J are TRBV9 and TRBJ2-7, with 7 bases that match TRBD1. In germline, CDR1 is SGDLS, CDR2 YYNGEE. CDR3 length equals 16 residues. V dropped 1 base and J dropped 2; count of bases not matched to a gene: 9. The chain's CDR3 is CASSVLGTAAPYEQYF. CDR3 sequence (DNA): TGTGCCAGCAGCGTATTGGGGACAGCGGCCCCCTACGAGCAGTACTTC.

The rearrangement joins TRBV29-1 to TRBJ1-1; TRBD1 might be the D (5 bases). This CDR3 has 14 residues. The germline gives CDR1 SQVTM, CDR2 ANQGSEA. Trimming pared 4 bases from V and 3 bases from J, leaving 15 bases between. This chain's CDR3 is CSVVQGHPHTEAFF. The CDR3 nucleotides read TGCAGCGTTGTCCAGGGTCACCCTCACACTGAAGCTTTCTTT.

The rearrangement joins TRBV4-2 to TRBJ2-1; 10 nucleotides line up with TRBD2. Germline CDR1 is LGHNA and CDR2 is YNFKEQ. J lost 8 bases, V lost 1 base, and 5 bases had no gene match. This CDR3 spans 15 amino acids. The CDR3: CASSQVWLAGDEQFF. CDR3 DNA: TGTGCCAGCAGCCAAGTATGGCTAGCGGGGGATGAGCAGTTCTTC.

This clone is a singleton in its sample. The V gene is TRBV28, the J gene TRBJ1-2; the match to TRBD1 covers 11 bases. Germline CDR1 is MDHEN and CDR2 is SYDVKM. The V segment lost 5 bases and the J segment 0 bases; nucleotides outside the gene matches: 8. The CDR3 is 17 amino acids. CDR3 nucleotides: TGTGCCAGCAGTCCAGGGACAGGGGGGCAATCTAACTATGGCTACACCTTC. Translated: CASSPGTGGQSNYGYTF.

V is TRBV15 and J is TRBJ1-1; no definite D call. Germline V gene data show CDR1 as LNHNV and CDR2 as YYDKDF (reference sequence). The germline V and J ends were trimmed by 0 bases and 1 base, with 12 bases remaining between them. The CDR3 runs to 16 residues. This CDR3 is CATSRDWATPNTEAFF. Here the CDR3 DNA reads TGTGCCACCAGCAGAGATTGGGCCACCCCGAACACTGAAGCTTTCTTT.

The chain employs TRBV7-2 and TRBJ2-7; D gene uncertain. Trimming removed 5 bases at V and 0 bases at J, with 11 bases between. CDR1 is SGHTA, CDR2 FQGNSA, per germline. There are 14 residues in the CDR3. The CDR3 is CASSGYLDSYEQYF. The CDR3 DNA follows: TGTGCCAGCAGCGGGTATCTAGACTCCTACGAGCAGTACTTC.

This clone was detected only once. V is TRBV19 and J is TRBJ2-2, with 7 bases aligning to TRBD1. V was pared by 6 bases and J by 7 bases, with 14 bases of the junction left unmatched. Germline lookup yields CDR1 LNHDA and CDR2 SQIVND (reference sequence). The CDR3 runs 16 residues. The CDR3 region has the DNA TGTGCCAGTAGGGCTTCCGGGACAGCACCGGTCGGGGAGCTGTTTTTT. Protein: CASRASGTAPVGELFF.

J is TRBJ2-5 and V is TRBV7-9; possibly TRBD1 or TRBD2 for D (5 bases each). CDR1 SEHNR and CDR2 FQNEAQ come from the germline V gene (reference sequence). This CDR3 spans 15 amino acids. Trimming shortened V by 1 base and J by 2 bases, and 11 bases separated the two germline ends. For the CDR3, the DNA is TGTGCCAGCAGCTTAGGGGGGTTGGGGCAAGAGACCCAGTACTTC. As protein: CASSLGGLGQETQYF.

The CDR3 reads CASRGTGELFF. The DNA of the CDR3 is TGTGCCAGCAGAGGCACCGGGGAGCTGTTTTTT. The chain carries TRBV2 and TRBJ2-2; D not certain. The germline V gene has CDR1 SNHLY and CDR2 FYNNEI. CDR3 size: 11 residues. The V gene lost 6 bases and the J gene lost 4 bases, with 3 bases spanning the gap.

The V call is TRBV6-1, the J call TRBJ2-2; a weak D match, TRBD1 (6 bases). The CDR3 contains 14 residues. Germline CDR1 reads MNHNS; CDR2 reads SASEGT. V lost 8 bases to trimming and J lost 6 bases, with 16 bases between them. The CDR3 region is CASALQGLAGELFF. The CDR3 bases are TGTGCCAGCGCGCTGCAGGGGTTAGCCGGGGAGCTGTTTTTT.

The V call is TRBV2, the J call TRBJ2-7; D is unresolved. The V and J ends lost 1 base and 6 bases respectively, with 13 bases between them. The CDR3 has 14 residues. Germline CDR1 is SNHLY and CDR2 is FYNNEI. The CDR3 reads CASSEGFRLGEQYF. CDR3 in DNA: TGTGCCAGCAGTGAAGGTTTCAGGTTAGGCGAGCAGTACTTC.

The genes are TRBV2 and TRBJ2-7; D may be TRBD1 or TRBD2 (5 bases each). Germline CDR1 is SNHLY and CDR2 is FYNNEI. CDR3 length: 12 amino acids. V gave up 6 bases and J gave up 3 bases, with 9 bases separating them. The CDR3 DNA follows: TGTGCCAGCAGGGGACCGGTCTACGAGCAGTACTTC. This codes for CASRGPVYEQYF.

This clone was seen just once. The rearrangement uses TRBV7-2 and TRBJ2-3; weak D call: TRBD2 (5 bases). Germline V gene data show CDR1 as SGHTA and CDR2 as FQGNSA. The CDR3 spans 15 residues. V lost 1 base to trimming and J lost 5 bases, with 13 bases between them. DNA of the CDR3: TGTGCCAGCAGCTTAGTGGCTAGCATGGGAGATACGCAGTATTTT. Its translation: CASSLVASMGDTQYF.

The genes are TRBV27 and TRBJ1-1; 7 nucleotides align to TRBD1. CDR1 MNHEY and CDR2 SMNVEV come from the germline V gene (reference sequence). The length of the CDR3 is 15 residues. The trim removed 9 bases at V and 5 bases at J, leaving 15 bases unmatched. CDR3 in amino acids: CARRYKGAWVTEAFF. For the CDR3, the DNA is TGTGCCAGGAGATATAAGGGGGCGTGGGTTACTGAAGCTTTCTTT.

This chain links TRBV6-5 with TRBJ2-7; D possibly corresponds to TRBD1 (6 bases). The germline V gene encodes CDR1 MNHEY and CDR2 SVGAGI. CDR3 length: 12 amino acids. V lost 5 bases to trimming and J lost 6 bases, with 11 bases between them. CDR3 bases: TGTGCCAGCAGTCTACAGGGCCGCGAGCAGTACTTC. Protein sequence: CASSLQGREQYF.

This chain joins TRBV5-1 and TRBJ2-7; 9 positions match TRBD1. Germline CDR1 reads SGHRS; CDR2 reads YFSETQ. The V gene end was trimmed by 4 bases and the J gene end by 4 bases; junction bases not matched to a gene: 6. This CDR3 region has 14 residues. This chain's CDR3 is CASSLTGGIYEQYF. CDR3 sequence (DNA): TGCGCCAGCAGCCTGACAGGGGGGATATACGAGCAGTACTTC.

The chain recombines TRBV7-3 with TRBJ1-1, with D hard to call. The CDR3 contains 13 residues. Per the germline V gene, CDR1 is SGHTA and CDR2 is FQGTGA. Trimming pared 2 bases from V and 2 bases from J, leaving 6 bases between. The CDR3 reads CASSLQENTEAFF. DNA for the CDR3: TGTGCCAGCAGCTTACAAGAAAACACTGAAGCTTTCTTT.

The rearrangement links TRBV5-4 to TRBJ1-2; D is uncertain. Germline V gene sequence: CDR1 SGHNT, CDR2 YYREEE (reference sequence). The CDR3 totals 13 residues. The ends were cut back, 4 bases at V and 2 bases at J, with 9 bases in the middle. Here the CDR3 DNA reads TGTGCCAGCAGCCAAGATACGAACTATGGCTACACCTTC. Protein product: CASSQDTNYGYTF.

The chain links TRBV6-5 to TRBJ2-7; TRBD1 might be the D (6 bases). The germline gives CDR1 MNHEY, CDR2 SVGAGI. V lost 6 bases and J lost 3, with 9 bases in between. The CDR3 spans 12 residues. The CDR3 region has the DNA TGTGCCAGCAGGACAGGAAACTACGAGCAGTACTTC. This codes for CASRTGNYEQYF.

The chain uses TRBV4-1 and TRBJ1-1; TRBD1 matches at 7 bases. Germline CDR1 is MGHRA and CDR2 is YSYEKL. V lost 1 base to trimming and J lost 1 base; unmatched junction nucleotides: 6. The CDR3 runs 16 residues. CDR3 loop: CASSQGRQGPNTEAFF. The CDR3 nucleotides read TGCGCCAGCAGCCAAGGTCGACAGGGACCGAACACTGAAGCTTTCTTT.